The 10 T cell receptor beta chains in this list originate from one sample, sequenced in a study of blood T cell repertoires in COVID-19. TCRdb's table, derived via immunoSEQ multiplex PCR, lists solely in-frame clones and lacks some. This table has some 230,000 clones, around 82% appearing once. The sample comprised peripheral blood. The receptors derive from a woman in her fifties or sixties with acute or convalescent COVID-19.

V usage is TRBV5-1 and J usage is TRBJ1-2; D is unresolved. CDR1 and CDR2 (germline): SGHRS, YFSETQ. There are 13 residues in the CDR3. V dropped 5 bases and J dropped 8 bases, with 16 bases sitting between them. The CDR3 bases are TGCGCCAGCAGAGTGGGAGCTGCTCGAGGCTACACCTTC. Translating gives CASRVGAARGYTF. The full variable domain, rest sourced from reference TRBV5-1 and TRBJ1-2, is KAGVTQTPRYLIKTRGQQVTLSCSPISGHRSVSWYQQTPGQGLQFLFEYFSETQRNKGNFPGRFSGRQFSNSRSEMNVSTLELGDSALYLCASRVGAARGYTFGSGTRLTVV.

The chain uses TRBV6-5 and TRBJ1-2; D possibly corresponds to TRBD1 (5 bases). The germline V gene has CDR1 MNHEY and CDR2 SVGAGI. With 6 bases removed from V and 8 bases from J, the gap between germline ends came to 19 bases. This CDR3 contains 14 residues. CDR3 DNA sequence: TGTGCCAGCAGGCTATCTTTATTCGGGGGAGGCTACACCTTC. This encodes CASRLSLFGGGYTF.

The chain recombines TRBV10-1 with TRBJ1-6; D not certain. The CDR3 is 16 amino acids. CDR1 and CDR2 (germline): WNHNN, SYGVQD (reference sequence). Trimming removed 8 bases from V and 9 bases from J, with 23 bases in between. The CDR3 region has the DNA TGCGCCAGCGGGTCCGAGGACTCACCCAAAGGTTCACCCCTCCACTTT. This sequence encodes CASGSEDSPKGSPLHF.

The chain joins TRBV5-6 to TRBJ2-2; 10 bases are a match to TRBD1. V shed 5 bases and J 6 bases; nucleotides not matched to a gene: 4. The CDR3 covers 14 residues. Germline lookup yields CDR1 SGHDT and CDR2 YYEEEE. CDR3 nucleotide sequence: TGTGCCAGCAGTTATGGGACAGGGGCCGGGGAGCTGTTTTTT. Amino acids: CASSYGTGAGELFF. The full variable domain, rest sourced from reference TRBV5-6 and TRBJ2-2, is DAGVTQSPTHLIKTRGQQVTLRCSPKSGHDTVSWYQQALGQGPQFIFQYYEEEERQRGNFPDRFSGHQFPNYSSELNVNALLLGDSALYLCASSYGTGAGELFFGEGSRLTVL.

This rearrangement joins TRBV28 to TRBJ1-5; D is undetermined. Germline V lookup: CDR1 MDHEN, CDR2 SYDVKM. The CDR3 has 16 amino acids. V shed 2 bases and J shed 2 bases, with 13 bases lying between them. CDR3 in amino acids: CASSLLDNLGNQPQHF. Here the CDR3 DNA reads TGTGCCAGCAGTTTACTTGACAATTTGGGCAATCAGCCCCAGCATTTT.

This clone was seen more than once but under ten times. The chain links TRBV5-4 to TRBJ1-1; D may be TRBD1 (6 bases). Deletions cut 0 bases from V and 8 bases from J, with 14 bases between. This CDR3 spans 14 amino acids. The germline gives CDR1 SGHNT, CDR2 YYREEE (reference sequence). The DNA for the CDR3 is TGTGCCAGCAGCTTGGAGCTCCGGACAGCAGAAGCTTTCTTT. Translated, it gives CASSLELRTAEAFF.

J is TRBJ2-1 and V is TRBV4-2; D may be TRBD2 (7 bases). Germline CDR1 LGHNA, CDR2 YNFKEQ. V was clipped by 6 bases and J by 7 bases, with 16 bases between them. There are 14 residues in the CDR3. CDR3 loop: CASSSWGGRNEQFF. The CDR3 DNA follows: TGTGCCAGCAGTAGTTGGGGGGGCAGAAATGAGCAGTTCTTC.

CDR3 bases: TGCAGTGCTAGTCAGGACAGTCGATGGAACACCATATATTTT. Protein: CSASQDSRWNTIYF. The V and J genes are TRBV20-1 and TRBJ1-3; possibly TRBD1 for D (6 bases). V was trimmed by 3 bases and J by 7 bases, leaving 16 bases between them. Germline V gives CDR1 DFQATT, CDR2 SNEGSKA (reference sequence). The CDR3 covers 14 residues.

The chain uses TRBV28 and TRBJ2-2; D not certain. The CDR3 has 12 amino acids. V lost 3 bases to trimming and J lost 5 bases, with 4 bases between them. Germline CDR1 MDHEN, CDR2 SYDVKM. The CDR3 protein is CASSLRTGELFF. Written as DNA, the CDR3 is TGTGCCAGCAGTTTGAGGACCGGGGAGCTGTTTTTT.

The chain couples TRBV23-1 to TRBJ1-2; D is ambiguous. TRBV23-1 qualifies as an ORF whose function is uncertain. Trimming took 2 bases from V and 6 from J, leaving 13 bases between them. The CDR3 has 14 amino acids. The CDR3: CASSQLQKRNGYTF. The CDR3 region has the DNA TGCGCCAGCAGTCAACTACAGAAAAGGAATGGCTACACCTTC.